The source of this TCR beta chain is a study of human T cells and chemical hapten exposure. The time point is: healthy volunteer bleed at 6 weeks. Whole blood, unfractionated, served as the material for total RNA extraction. V was cut by 6 bases and J by 1 base, with 10 bases left in between. Germline V CDR1 and CDR2: MNHEY, SVGEGT. The length of the CDR3 is 14 residues. As originally analysed: Some 100,000 TCRs per sample was the median, with a range of 23,224 to 690,600. TCRdb used MiXCR to reprocess the RACE reads, holding one entry per CDR3 protein. TCRdb's processing, not the study's, gives the V and J calls here. Of about 65,000 distinct CDR3 sequences listed, 6% to 7% are singletons.

Sequenced material: whole blood. This rearrangement joins TRBV6-2 or TRBV6-3 to TRBJ1-5; D not certain. The TCR sequence derives from a female donor in good health. Some clones in this sample may be carry-over from other donors' samples. The CDR3 spells CASRPPQSNQPQHF. For the CDR3, the DNA is TGTGCCAGCAGACCTCCACAGAGCAATCAGCCCCAGCATTTT.